This TCR beta chain was captured in a study of blood T cell repertoires in COVID-19. Background on the study: COVID-19 samples, acute and convalescent, were from the United States, Italy and Spain. T cells, B-cell-depleted T cells, or PBMCs provided the cDNA or gDNA that served as material.

Authors' methods: Amplified reference gene primers provided the basis for estimating nucleated cell counts. The assay was immunoSEQ multiplex PCR, and TCRdb's table has in-frame clones only and misses some. The V and J calls and the clone size are those of that table, but D and trimming were determined from the DNA. Of about 370,000 clones listed, 85% to 90% are singletons. Germline CDR1 and CDR2: MNHNS and SASEGT. CDR3 size: 14 residues. Trimming removed 2 bases at V and 4 bases at J, with 11 bases between. The clonotype was recovered from a man aged 18 to 29 with active or convalescent COVID-19. Sequencing used peripheral blood. The rearrangement uses TRBV6-1 and TRBJ1-2; D is unresolved. CDR3 region: CASSELGNSYGYTF. CDR3 sequence (DNA): TGTGCCAGCAGTGAACTAGGCAACTCCTATGGCTACACCTTC.